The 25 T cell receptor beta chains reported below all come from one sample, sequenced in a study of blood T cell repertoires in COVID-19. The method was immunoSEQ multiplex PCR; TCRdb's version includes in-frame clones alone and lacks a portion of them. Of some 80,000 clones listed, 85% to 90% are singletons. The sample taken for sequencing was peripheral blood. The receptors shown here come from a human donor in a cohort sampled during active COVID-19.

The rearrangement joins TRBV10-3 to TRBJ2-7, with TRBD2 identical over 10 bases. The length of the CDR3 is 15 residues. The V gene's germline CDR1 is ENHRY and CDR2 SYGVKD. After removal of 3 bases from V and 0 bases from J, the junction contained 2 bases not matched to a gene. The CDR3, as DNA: TGTGCCATCAGTGACAGCGGGAGGGCCTCCTACGAGCAGTACTTC. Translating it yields CAISDSGRASYEQYF.

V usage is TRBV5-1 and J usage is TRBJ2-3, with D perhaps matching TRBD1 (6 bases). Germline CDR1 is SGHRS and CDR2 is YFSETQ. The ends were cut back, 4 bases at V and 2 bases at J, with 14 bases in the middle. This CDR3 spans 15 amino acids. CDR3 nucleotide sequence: TGCGCCAGCAGCGCAGGACAGAGCCCCACAGATACGCAGTATTTT. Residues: CASSAGQSPTDTQYF.

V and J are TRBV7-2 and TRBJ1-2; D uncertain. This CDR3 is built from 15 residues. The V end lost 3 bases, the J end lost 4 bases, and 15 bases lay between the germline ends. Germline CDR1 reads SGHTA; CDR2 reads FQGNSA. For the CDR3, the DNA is TGTGCCAGCAGCTTGACTGTTACTGTTGGCTATGGCTACACCTTC. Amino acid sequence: CASSLTVTVGYGYTF.

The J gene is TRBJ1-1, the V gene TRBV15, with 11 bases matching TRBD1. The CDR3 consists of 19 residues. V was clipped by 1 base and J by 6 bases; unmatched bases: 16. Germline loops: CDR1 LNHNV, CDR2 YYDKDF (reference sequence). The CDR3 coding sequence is TGTGCCACCAGCAGAGCCTTTTCGCGGGACAGGGGGAGGTACGCTGAAGCTTTCTTT. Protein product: CATSRAFSRDRGRYAEAFF. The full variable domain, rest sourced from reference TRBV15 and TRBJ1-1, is DAMVIQNPRYQVTQFGKPVTLSCSQTLNHNVMYWYQQKSSQAPKLLFHYYDKDFNNEADTPDNFQSRRPNTSFCFLDIRSPGLGDTAMYLCATSRAFSRDRGRYAEAFFGQGTRLTVV.

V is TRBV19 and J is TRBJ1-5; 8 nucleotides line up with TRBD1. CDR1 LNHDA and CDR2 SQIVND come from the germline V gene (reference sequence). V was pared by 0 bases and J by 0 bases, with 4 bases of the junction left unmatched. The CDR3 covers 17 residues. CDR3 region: CASSIDGTGYSNQPQHF. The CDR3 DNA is TGTGCCAGTAGTATAGATGGGACAGGATATAGCAATCAGCCCCAGCATTTT.

The CDR3 nucleotides are TGTGCCAGTAGTGCACAGGGGAACACTGAAGCTTTCTTT. Translating it yields CASSAQGNTEAFF. The gene calls are TRBV19 and TRBJ1-1; D is perhaps TRBD1 (6 bases). The germline gives CDR1 LNHDA, CDR2 SQIVND (reference sequence). The CDR3 covers 13 residues. Trimming shortened V by 5 bases and J by 1 base, and 8 bases separated the two germline ends.

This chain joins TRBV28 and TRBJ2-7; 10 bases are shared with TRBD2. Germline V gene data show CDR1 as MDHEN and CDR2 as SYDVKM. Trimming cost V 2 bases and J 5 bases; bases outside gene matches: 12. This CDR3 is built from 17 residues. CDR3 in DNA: TGTGCCAGCAGTTTAGTGGCCTCGGGACTAGCGTCTCACGAGCAGTACTTC. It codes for CASSLVASGLASHEQYF.

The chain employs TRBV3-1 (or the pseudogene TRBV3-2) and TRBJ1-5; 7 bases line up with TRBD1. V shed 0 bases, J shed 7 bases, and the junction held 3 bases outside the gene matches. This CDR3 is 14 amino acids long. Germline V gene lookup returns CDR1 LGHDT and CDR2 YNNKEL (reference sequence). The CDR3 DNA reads TGTGCCAGCAGCCAAGATTACAGGGGACAGCCCCAGCATTTT. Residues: CASSQDYRGQPQHF.

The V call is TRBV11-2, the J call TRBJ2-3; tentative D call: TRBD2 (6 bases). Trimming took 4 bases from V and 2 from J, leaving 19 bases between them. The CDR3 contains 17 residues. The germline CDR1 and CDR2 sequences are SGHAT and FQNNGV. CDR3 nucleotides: TGTGCCAGCAGCTACGGTAATCCTAGCGCGATCACAGATACGCAGTATTTT. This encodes CASSYGNPSAITDTQYF.

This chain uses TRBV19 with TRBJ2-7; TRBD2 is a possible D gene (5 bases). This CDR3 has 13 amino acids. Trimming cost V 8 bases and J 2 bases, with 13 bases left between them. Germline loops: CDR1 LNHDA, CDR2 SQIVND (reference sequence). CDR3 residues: CASEGGPAYEQYF. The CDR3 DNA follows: TGTGCCAGTGAAGGAGGCCCAGCCTACGAGCAGTACTTC.

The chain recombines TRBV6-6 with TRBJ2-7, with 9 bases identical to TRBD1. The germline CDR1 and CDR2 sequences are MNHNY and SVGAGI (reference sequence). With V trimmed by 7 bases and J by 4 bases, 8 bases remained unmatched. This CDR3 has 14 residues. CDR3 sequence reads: CASTGTGRRYEQYF. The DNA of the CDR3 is TGTGCCAGCACCGGGACAGGGCGGCGGTACGAGCAGTACTTC.

Here the CDR3 reads CASRQDSGTGYSNQPQHF. The CDR3 DNA sequence: TGTGCCAGCAGGCAAGACAGCGGGACAGGTTATAGCAATCAGCCCCAGCATTTT. The gene calls are TRBV2 and TRBJ1-5; 8 bases are a match to TRBD1. Germline CDR1 and CDR2: SNHLY and FYNNEI. The CDR3 extends over 18 amino acids. Trimming removed 6 bases from V and 0 bases from J; junction bases left unmatched: 13.

This chain's CDR3 is CASSVPGGADQFF. The CDR3 DNA sequence: TGTGCCAGCAGCGTTCCCGGGGGGGCGGATCAGTTCTTC. The rearrangement uses TRBV9 and TRBJ2-1; 8 bases align to TRBD2. Germline loops: CDR1 SGDLS, CDR2 YYNGEE. This CDR3 spans 13 amino acids. Germline trimming cut 2 bases from V and 13 bases from J; bases unmatched to any gene: 8. The complete variable domain, with remaining parts taken from reference TRBV9 and TRBJ2-1, reads DSGVTQTPKHLITATGQRVTLRCSPRSGDLSVYWYQQSLDQGLQFLIQYYNGEERAKGNILERFSAQQFPDLHSELNLSSLELGDSALYFCASSVPGGADQFFGPGTRLTVL.

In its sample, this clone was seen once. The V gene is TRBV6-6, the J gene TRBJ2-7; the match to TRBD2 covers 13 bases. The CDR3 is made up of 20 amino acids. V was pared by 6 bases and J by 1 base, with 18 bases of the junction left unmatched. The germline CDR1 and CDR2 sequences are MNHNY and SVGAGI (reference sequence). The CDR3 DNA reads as TGTGCCAGCAGCAACCCTTCAGGGAATCGACTAGCGGGAGGATCCTACGAGCAGTACTTC. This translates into CASSNPSGNRLAGGSYEQYF.

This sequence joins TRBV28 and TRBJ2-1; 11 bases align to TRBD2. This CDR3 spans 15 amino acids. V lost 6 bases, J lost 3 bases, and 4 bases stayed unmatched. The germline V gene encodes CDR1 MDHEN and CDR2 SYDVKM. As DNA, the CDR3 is TGTGCCAGCAGACCTCTAGCGGGAGGCTACAATGAGCAGTTCTTC. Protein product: CASRPLAGGYNEQFF.

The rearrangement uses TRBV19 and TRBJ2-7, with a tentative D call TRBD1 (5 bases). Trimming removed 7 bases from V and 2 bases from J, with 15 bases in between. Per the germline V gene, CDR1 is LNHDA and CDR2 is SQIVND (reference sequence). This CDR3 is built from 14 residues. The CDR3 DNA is TGTGCCAGTACCCCCAGGGCATTCCCCTACGAGCAGTACTTC. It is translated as CASTPRAFPYEQYF.

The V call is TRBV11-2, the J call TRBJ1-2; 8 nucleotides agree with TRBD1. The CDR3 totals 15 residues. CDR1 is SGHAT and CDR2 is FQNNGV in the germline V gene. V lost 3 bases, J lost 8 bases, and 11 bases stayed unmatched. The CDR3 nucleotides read TGTGCCAGCAGCTTTAGGTCCCCAGGGGGCGCAGGCTACACCTTC. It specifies CASSFRSPGGAGYTF.

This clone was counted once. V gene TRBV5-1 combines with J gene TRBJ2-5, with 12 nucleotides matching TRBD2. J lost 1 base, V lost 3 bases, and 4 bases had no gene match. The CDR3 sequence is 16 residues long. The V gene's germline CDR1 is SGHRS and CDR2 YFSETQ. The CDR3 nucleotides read TGCGCCAGCAGCTCCGGACTAGCGGGGATCCAAGAGACCCAGTACTTC. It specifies CASSSGLAGIQETQYF.

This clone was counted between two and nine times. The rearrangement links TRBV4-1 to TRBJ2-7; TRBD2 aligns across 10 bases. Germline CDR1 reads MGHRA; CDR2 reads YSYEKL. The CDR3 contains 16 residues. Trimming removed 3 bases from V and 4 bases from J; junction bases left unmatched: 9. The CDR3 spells CASSQASGTSAYEQYF. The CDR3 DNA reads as TGCGCCAGCAGCCAGGCCTCCGGGACTAGCGCGTACGAGCAGTACTTC.

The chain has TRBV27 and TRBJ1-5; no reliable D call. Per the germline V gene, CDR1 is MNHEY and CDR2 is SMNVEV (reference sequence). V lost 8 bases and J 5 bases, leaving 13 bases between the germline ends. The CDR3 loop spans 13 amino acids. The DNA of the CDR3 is TGTGCCAGCGGTGCCTGGCGGGATCAGCCCCAGCATTTT. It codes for CASGAWRDQPQHF.

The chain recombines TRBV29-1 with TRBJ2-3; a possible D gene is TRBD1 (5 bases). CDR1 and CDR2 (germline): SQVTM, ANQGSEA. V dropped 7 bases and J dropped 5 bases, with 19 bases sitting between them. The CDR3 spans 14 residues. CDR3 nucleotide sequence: TGCAGCGCCCCGGACATAACGGTCAGAGATACGCAGTATTTT. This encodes CSAPDITVRDTQYF.

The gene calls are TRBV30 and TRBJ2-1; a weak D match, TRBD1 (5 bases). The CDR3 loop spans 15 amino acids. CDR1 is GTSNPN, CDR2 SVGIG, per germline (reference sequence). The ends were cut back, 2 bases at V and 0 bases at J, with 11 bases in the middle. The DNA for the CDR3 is TGTGCCTGGAGTCTCAGGGTGAGCTCCTACAATGAGCAGTTCTTC. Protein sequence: CAWSLRVSSYNEQFF.

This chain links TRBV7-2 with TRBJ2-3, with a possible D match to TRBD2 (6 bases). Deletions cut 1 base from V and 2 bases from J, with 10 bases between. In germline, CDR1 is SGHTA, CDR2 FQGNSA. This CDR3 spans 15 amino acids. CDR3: CASSLVASATDTQYF. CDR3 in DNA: TGTGCCAGCAGCTTAGTTGCTAGCGCCACAGATACGCAGTATTTT.

The CDR3 DNA is TGTGCCAGCAGCCTGGGAGTCACCGGGGAGCTGTTTTTT. This sequence encodes CASSLGVTGELFF. The V and J genes are TRBV5-6 and TRBJ2-2, with D possibly matching TRBD2 (5 bases). The CDR3 covers 13 residues. Germline V gene lookup returns CDR1 SGHDT and CDR2 YYEEEE. Trimming took off 4 bases at V and 4 bases at J, with 8 bases between the two ends.

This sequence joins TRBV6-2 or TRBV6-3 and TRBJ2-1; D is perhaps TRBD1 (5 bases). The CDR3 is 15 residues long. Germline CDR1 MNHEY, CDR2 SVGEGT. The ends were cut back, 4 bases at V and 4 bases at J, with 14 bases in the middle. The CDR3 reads CASSLKFQGYNEQFF. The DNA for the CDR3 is TGTGCCAGCAGTTTAAAGTTTCAGGGTTACAATGAGCAGTTCTTC.